This is a list of T cell receptor beta chains from one sample in a study of lymphopenia after photon versus proton radiotherapy. Method: immunoSEQ multiplex PCR; TCRdb's copy keeps in-frame clones and lacks some. The data contain 25,000 to 35,000 clones, roughly 90% of them singletons. The source material was peripheral blood, sampled from a patient treated with photon-based radiotherapy. Every receptor here comes from a woman in her forties or fifties with pancreatic cancer. Each CDR3 is given without its conserved first and last residue.

TRBV5-6,ASSPGQNYGYT
TRBV9,ASSPQQGNGELF
TRBV6-5,ASSYSIGGNNEQF
TRBV27,ASSQGQGFDEQY
TRBV29-1,SVSVALSGSTDTQY
TRBV29-1,SVGSGTDTQY
TRBV7-9,ASSQAGALNTEAF
TRBV11-2,ASSFKEGYEQY
TRBV30,AWSVPDYEQY
TRBV19,ASSIAPGQNTEAF
TRBV29-1,SVLQGKAYEQY
TRBV10-1,ASSRGTSGRADTGELF
TRBV5-1,ASSLRQGVSRGY
TRBV29-1,SVEVGQNTEAF
TRBV27,ASSLIPDFYGYT
TRBV30,AWSKVAGATYEQY
TRBV5-5,ASSSFYRDRVKSGEQY
TRBV19,ASTYSGTSYNEQF